The next 7 T cell receptor beta chains were all read from a single sample in a study of cytomegalovirus exposure and HLA in healthy donors (dated by TCRdb to 2015 to 2018). Library method: the immunoSEQ multiplex PCR assay. For the multiplex PCR, a mixture combining 60 forward primers for TCR Vbeta segments and 13 reverse primers for TCR Jbeta segments was used. This is the immuneACCESS table as TCRdb keeps it, with only in-frame sequences that have V and J called. A part of the clones is gone; compared with another copy, unresolved V genes explain less than half, and the rest is unexplained. This sample holds 150,000 to 200,000 clones; over 80% were observed only once. Roughly 1.2% of the sample comes from the top ten. Specimen: PBMCs. The source of these receptors is a boy aged 2 to 9 in good health and CMV-seronegative.

Only one count was recorded for this clone. V gene TRBV27 combines with J gene TRBJ1-4; D uncertain. V was trimmed by 6 bases and J by 1 base, leaving 6 bases between them. The CDR3 consists of 13 residues. Germline CDR1 reads MNHEY; CDR2 reads SMNVEV (reference sequence). This CDR3 reads CASRLLTNEKLFF. Here the CDR3 DNA reads TGTGCCAGCAGACTCCTAACTAATGAAAAACTGTTTTTT.

The count of this clone is one. The chain joins TRBV7-7 to TRBJ2-2, with TRBD1 matching over 7 bases. Losses at the gene ends were 5 bases for V and 4 bases for J; bases not matched to a gene: 4. Germline CDR1 SSHAT, CDR2 FNYEAQ (reference sequence). This CDR3 spans 14 amino acids. In nucleotides, the CDR3 is TGTGCCAGCAGCCCGGGACAGAGCACCGGGGAGCTGTTTTTT. Translated: CASSPGQSTGELFF.

The chain employs TRBV6-1 and TRBJ1-2; D not resolved. The V end was cut by 0 bases, the J end by 8 bases, with 13 bases between. Germline CDR1 and CDR2: MNHNS and SASEGT. This CDR3 is 14 amino acids long. CDR3 coding DNA: TGTGCCAGCAGTGAAGCCGGAGGCAGACGGGGCTACACCTTC. Protein: CASSEAGGRRGYTF.

The V gene is TRBV4-3, the J gene TRBJ2-3; D is unclear. Trimming took 0 bases from V and 0 from J, leaving 13 bases between them. This CDR3 has 17 amino acids. Germline-derived CDR1 and CDR2 are LGHNA and YSLEER. The CDR3 reads CASSQDSHWASTDTQYF. Here the CDR3 DNA reads TGCGCCAGCAGCCAAGATTCTCATTGGGCTAGCACAGATACGCAGTATTTT.

This sequence joins TRBV5-1 and TRBJ1-2; 7 bases are shared with TRBD1. Germline CDR1 SGHRS, CDR2 YFSETQ. This CDR3 spans 14 amino acids. Losses at the gene ends were 0 bases for V and 4 bases for J; bases not matched to a gene: 3. The CDR3 bases are TGCGCCAGCAGCTTGGGACAGGGAAGCTATGGCTACACCTTC. It is translated as CASSLGQGSYGYTF.

This rearrangement joins TRBV9 to TRBJ1-1, with D hard to call. V was clipped by 4 bases and J by 1 base, with 11 bases between them. This CDR3 region has 14 residues. Germline loops: CDR1 SGDLS, CDR2 YYNGEE. The CDR3 spells CASSPGRGNTEAFF. The CDR3 bases are TGTGCCAGCAGCCCCGGACGGGGGAACACTGAAGCTTTCTTT.

The count of this clone is one. The sample carries other DNA sequences with the same CDR3. The chain carries TRBV5-1 and TRBJ1-5, with D possibly matching TRBD1 (6 bases). The CDR3 loop spans 14 amino acids. CDR1 and CDR2 from the germline V gene are SGHRS and YFSETQ. V gave up 0 bases and J gave up 2 bases, with 6 bases separating them. CDR3 amino acids: CASSLAGGNQPQHF. In DNA, the CDR3 is TGCGCCAGCAGCTTGGCAGGGGGCAATCAGCCCCAGCATTTT.